This paragraph reports one T cell receptor beta chain. Sequencing was performed with immunoSEQ multiplex PCR; in TCRdb, only in-frame clones are kept and a portion is missing. The repertoire holds about 20,000 clones, with just over 90% as singletons. These data originate in a study of T cell changes during pregnancy in multiple sclerosis. V dropped 4 bases and J dropped 1 base, with 12 bases sitting between them. Germline V CDR1 and CDR2: SGHNT, YYREEE (reference sequence). This CDR3 has 14 residues. The clonotype was recovered from a female donor in good health, enrolled as a control in a pregnancy study. Material: CD4+ T cells from peripheral blood mononuclear cells, obtained after pregnancy. This chain joins TRBV5-4 and TRBJ2-7, with TRBD2 as a possible D gene (6 bases). The CDR3 DNA sequence: TGTGCCAGCAGCCCAGGCGGGGTGTCCTACGAGCAGTACTTC. This codes for CASSPGGVSYEQYF.